This TCR beta chain was retrieved from a study of blood T cell repertoires in COVID-19. TCRdb keeps only in-frame clones here, not all; method: immunoSEQ multiplex PCR. The table shows about 64,000 clones, with approximately 90% occurring only once. Germline V gives CDR1 MNHEY, CDR2 SMNVEV (reference sequence). The CDR3 consists of 14 residues. Trimming cost V 3 bases and J 4 bases; bases outside gene matches: 2. V and J are TRBV27 and TRBJ2-7; 11 bases align to TRBD1. The material sequenced was peripheral blood. This receptor was obtained from a human donor in a cohort sampled during active COVID-19. The CDR3 reads CASSFRDRGYEQYF. The CDR3 coding sequence is TGTGCCAGCAGTTTCCGGGACAGGGGGTACGAGCAGTACTTC.